The sample holds many counts of the clone carrying this T cell receptor beta chain. Its target is not known. The data were taken from a study of early T cells in non-severe SARS-CoV-2 infection. As for the study in general: The chains were unpaired, and the sequenced material was bulk RNA from unsorted whole blood.

Each CDR3 protein gets one entry after TCRdb re-called the 5' RACE reads with MiXCR. Of about 69,000 distinct CDR3 sequences in the sample, roughly 4.5% were seen once. Study-level results: VDJdb-based annotation leaned toward anti-spike CD8 responses and missed private and CD4 specificities.

The CDR3 contains 16 residues. V was cut by 1 base and J by 2 bases, with 13 bases left in between. CDR1 SGHRS and CDR2 YFSETQ come from the germline V gene. The sequence came from an adult who was a healthcare worker with PCR-confirmed SARS-CoV-2 infection or an uninfected control (not recorded which). The donor label of this sample is uncertain. Sequences were derived from whole blood, sampled at baseline. This chain connects TRBV5-1 to TRBJ2-1; maybe TRBD2 (6 bases). CDR3 amino acids: CASSLTSPVPYNEQFF. The CDR3 DNA is TGCGCCAGCAGCTTGACTAGCCCGGTGCCCTACAATGAGCAGTTCTTC.